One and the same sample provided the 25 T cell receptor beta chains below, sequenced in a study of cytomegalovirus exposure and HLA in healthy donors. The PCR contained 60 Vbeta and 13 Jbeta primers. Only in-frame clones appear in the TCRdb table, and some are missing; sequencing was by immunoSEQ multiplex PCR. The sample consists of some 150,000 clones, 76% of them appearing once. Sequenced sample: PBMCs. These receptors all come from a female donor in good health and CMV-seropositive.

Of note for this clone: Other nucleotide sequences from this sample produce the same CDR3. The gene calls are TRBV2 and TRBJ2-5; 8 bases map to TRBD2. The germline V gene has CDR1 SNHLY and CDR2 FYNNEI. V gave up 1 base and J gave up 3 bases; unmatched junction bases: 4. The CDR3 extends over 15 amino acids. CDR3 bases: TGTGCCAGCAGTGAAGTTGGAGCGGGGGAAGAGACCCAGTACTTC. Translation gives CASSEVGAGEETQYF.

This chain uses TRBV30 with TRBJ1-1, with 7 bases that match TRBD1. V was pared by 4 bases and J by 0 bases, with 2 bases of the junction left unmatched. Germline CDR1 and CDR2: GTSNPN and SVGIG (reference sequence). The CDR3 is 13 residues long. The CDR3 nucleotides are TGTGCCTGGAAGGGACAGATGAACACTGAAGCTTTCTTT. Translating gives CAWKGQMNTEAFF.

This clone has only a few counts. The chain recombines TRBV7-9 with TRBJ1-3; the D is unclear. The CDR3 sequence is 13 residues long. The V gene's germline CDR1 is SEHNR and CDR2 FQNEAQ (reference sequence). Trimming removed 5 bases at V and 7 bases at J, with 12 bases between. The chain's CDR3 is CASSLPYSNTIYF. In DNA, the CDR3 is TGTGCCAGCAGCCTACCGTACAGTAACACCATATATTTT.

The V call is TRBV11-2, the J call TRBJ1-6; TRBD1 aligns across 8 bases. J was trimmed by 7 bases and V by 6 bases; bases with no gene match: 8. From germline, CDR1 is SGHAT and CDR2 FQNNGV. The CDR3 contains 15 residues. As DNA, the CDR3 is TGTGCCAGCAGACCGACAGGGGAGTCCAATTCACCCCTCCACTTT. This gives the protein CASRPTGESNSPLHF.

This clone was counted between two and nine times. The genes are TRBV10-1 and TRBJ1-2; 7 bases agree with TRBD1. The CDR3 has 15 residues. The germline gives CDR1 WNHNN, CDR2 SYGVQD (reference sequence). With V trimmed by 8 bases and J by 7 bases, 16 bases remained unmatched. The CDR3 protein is CASLPTGQVLSGYTF. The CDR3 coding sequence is TGCGCCAGCTTACCGACTGGACAGGTTTTGAGTGGCTACACCTTC.

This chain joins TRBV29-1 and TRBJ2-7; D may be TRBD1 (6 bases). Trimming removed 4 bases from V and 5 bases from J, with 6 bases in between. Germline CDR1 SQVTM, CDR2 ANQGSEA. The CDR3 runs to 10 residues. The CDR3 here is CSVGDNEQYF. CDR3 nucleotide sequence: TGCAGCGTTGGGGACAACGAGCAGTACTTC.

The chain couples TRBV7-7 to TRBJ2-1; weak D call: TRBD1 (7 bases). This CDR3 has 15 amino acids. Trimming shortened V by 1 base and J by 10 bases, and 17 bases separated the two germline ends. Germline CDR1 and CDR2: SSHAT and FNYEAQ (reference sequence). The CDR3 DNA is TGTGCCAGCAGCTTAGTTCCGCAGGGGGGTGGGGAGCAGTTCTTC. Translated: CASSLVPQGGGEQFF.

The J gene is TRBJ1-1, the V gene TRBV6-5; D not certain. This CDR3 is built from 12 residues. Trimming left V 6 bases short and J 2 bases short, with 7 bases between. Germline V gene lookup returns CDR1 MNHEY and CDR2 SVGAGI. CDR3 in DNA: TGTGCCAGCAGGCGGTCCAACACTGAAGCTTTCTTT. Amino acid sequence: CASRRSNTEAFF.

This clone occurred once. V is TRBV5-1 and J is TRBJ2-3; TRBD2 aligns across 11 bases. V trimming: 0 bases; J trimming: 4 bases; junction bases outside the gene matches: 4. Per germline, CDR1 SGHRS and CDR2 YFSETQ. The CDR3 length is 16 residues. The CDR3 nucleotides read TGCGCCAGCAGCTTGGCTAGCGGGAGGTATTCAGATACGCAGTATTTT. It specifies CASSLASGRYSDTQYF.

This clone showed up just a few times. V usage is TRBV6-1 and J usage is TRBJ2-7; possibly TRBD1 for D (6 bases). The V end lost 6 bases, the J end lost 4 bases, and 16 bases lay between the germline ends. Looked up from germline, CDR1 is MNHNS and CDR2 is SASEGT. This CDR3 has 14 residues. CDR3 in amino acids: CASSSGAPPYEQYF. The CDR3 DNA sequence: TGTGCCAGCAGCTCAGGGGCCCCTCCTTACGAGCAGTACTTC.

CDR3 residues: CASSPNRNPGDTEAFF. CDR3 bases: TGCGCCAGCAGTCCTAACAGAAACCCAGGGGACACTGAAGCTTTCTTT. This rearrangement joins TRBV10-1 to TRBJ1-1; D might be TRBD1 (6 bases). The CDR3 is 16 amino acids. V was trimmed by 5 bases and J by 3 bases, leaving 19 bases between them. In germline, CDR1 is WNHNN, CDR2 SYGVQD (reference sequence).

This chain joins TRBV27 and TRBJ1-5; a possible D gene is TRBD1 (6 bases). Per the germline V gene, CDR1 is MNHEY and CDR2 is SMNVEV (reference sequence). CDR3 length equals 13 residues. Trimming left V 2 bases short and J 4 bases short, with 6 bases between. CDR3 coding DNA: TGTGCCAGCAGTTTAAGGGGGAATCAGCCCCAGCATTTT. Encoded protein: CASSLRGNQPQHF.

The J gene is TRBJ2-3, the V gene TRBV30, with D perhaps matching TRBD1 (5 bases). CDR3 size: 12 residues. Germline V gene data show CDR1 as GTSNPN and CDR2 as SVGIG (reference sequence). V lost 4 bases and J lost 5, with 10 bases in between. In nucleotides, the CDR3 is TGTGCCTGGAACTTCCAGGGAGATACGCAGTATTTT. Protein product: CAWNFQGDTQYF.

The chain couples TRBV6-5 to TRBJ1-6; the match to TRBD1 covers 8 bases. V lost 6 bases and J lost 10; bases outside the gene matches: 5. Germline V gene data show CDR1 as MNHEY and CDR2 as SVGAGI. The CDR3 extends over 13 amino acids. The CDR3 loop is CASSGQGGSPLHF. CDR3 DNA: TGTGCCAGCAGCGGACAGGGCGGGTCACCCCTCCACTTT.

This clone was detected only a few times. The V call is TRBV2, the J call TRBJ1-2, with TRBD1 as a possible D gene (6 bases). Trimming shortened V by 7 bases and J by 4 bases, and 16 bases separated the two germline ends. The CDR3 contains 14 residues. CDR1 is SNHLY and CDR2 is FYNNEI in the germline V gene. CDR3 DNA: TGTGCCAGCACGGTCGGACAGAAGACCTATGGCTACACCTTC. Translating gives CASTVGQKTYGYTF.

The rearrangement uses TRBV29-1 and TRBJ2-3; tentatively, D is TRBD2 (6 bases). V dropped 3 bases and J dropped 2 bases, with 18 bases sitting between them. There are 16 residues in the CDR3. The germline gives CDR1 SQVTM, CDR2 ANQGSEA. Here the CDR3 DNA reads TGCAGCGTTGATAGAAGGTGGGGAGGCAACACAGATACGCAGTATTTT. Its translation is CSVDRRWGGNTDTQYF.

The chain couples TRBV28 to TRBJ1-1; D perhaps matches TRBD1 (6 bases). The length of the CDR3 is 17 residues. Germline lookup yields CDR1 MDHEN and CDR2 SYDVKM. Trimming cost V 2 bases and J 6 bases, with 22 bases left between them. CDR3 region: CASSLGPLTGLGAEAFF. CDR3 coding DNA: TGTGCCAGCAGTTTAGGGCCCCTAACAGGGCTCGGGGCTGAAGCTTTCTTT.

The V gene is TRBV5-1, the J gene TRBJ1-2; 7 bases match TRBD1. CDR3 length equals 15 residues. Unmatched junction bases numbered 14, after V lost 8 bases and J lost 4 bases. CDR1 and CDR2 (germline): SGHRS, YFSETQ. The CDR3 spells CARPLFPTGAYGYTF. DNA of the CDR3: TGCGCCAGACCTCTCTTTCCTACAGGGGCCTATGGCTACACCTTC.

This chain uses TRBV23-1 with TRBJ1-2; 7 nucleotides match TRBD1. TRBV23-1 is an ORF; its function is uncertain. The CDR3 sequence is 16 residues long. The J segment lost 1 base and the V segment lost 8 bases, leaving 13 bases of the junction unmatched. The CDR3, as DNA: TGCGCCAGCGAGAAGACAGGGCTAAAGAATAACTATGGCTACACCTTC. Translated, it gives CASEKTGLKNNYGYTF.

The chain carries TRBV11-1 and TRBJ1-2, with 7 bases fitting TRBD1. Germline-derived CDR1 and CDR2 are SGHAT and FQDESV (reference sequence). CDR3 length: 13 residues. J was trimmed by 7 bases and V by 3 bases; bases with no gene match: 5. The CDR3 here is CASSLTGLGGYTF. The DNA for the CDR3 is TGTGCCAGCAGCTTGACAGGGCTAGGTGGCTACACCTTC.

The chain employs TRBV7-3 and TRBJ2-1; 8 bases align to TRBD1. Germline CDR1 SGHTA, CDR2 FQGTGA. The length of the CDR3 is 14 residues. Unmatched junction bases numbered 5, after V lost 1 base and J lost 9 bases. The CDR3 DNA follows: TGTGCCAGCAGCTTAATGGGGACAGGTGCTGAGCAGTTCTTC. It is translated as CASSLMGTGAEQFF.

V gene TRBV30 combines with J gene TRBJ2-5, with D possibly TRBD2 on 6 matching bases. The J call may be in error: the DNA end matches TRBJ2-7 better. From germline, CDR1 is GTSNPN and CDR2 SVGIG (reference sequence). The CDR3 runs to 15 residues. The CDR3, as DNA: TGTGCCTGGAGAAGGACGGGGGAAAGCTCCTACGAGCAGTACTTC. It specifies CAWRRTGESSYEQYF.

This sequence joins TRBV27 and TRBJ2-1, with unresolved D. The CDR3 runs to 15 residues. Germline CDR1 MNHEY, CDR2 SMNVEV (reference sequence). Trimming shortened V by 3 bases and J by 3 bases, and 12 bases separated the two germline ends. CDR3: CASSFSAFGYNEQFF. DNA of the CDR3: TGTGCCAGCAGTTTTAGTGCGTTTGGCTACAATGAGCAGTTCTTC.

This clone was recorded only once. The chain's CDR3 is CAWSVRKQGARDEQYF. CDR3 nucleotide sequence: TGTGCCTGGAGTGTAAGAAAACAGGGGGCGCGGGACGAGCAGTACTTC. The chain joins TRBV30 to TRBJ2-7, with TRBD1 matching 9 bases. The CDR3 has 16 residues. V lost 0 bases to trimming and J lost 5 bases; unmatched junction nucleotides: 11. CDR1 and CDR2 from the germline V gene are GTSNPN and SVGIG (reference sequence).

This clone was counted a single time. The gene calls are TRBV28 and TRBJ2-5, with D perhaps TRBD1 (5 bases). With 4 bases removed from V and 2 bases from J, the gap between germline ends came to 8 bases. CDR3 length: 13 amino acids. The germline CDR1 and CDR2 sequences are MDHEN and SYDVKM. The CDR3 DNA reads TGTGCCAGCAGTTCAGGGCCTCAAGAGACCCAGTACTTC. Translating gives CASSSGPQETQYF. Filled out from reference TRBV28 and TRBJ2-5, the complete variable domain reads DVKVTQSSRYLVKRTGEKVFLECVQDMDHENMFWYRQDPGLGLRLIYFSYDVKMKEKGDIPEGYSVSREKKERFSLILESASTNQTSMYLCASSSGPQETQYFGPGTRLLVL.